These 19 T cell receptor beta chains were sequenced from one sample in a study of cytomegalovirus exposure and HLA in healthy donors. Use of 60 Vbeta and 13 Jbeta primers characterized the PCR. Measured with immunoSEQ multiplex PCR; TCRdb has only the in-frame clones, and not every one. The data contain about 85,000 clones, more than 60% of them singletons. Sequencing used PBMCs. Every receptor here comes from a boy aged 5-17 years in good health and CMV-seronegative.

The chain uses TRBV7-9 and TRBJ1-1; D gene uncertain. CDR1 is SEHNR and CDR2 is FQNEAQ in the germline V gene (reference sequence). With 3 bases removed from V and 1 base from J, the gap between germline ends came to 6 bases. The CDR3 extends over 13 amino acids. CDR3: CASSFSKNTEAFF. CDR3 nucleotide sequence: TGTGCCAGCAGCTTTTCAAAGAACACTGAAGCTTTCTTT.

The rearrangement links TRBV14 to TRBJ1-5; D is unresolved. The V end was cut by 5 bases, the J end by 9 bases, with 14 bases between. CDR3 length: 13 amino acids. Germline CDR1 reads SGHDN; CDR2 reads FVKESK. The CDR3 nucleotides read TGTGCCAGCAGCTTGACTAGCTATGGGCCCCAGCATTTT. Its protein is CASSLTSYGPQHF.

The rearrangement uses TRBV6-5 and TRBJ2-1; D perhaps matches TRBD2 (6 bases). This CDR3 has 14 amino acids. V lost 3 bases and J 5 bases, leaving 11 bases between the germline ends. Germline V gene sequence: CDR1 MNHEY, CDR2 SVGAGI. DNA of the CDR3: TGTGCCAGCAGTTATGGTAGCGGTCACAATGAGCAGTTCTTC. The encoded protein is CASSYGSGHNEQFF.

The chain uses TRBV27 and TRBJ1-2; possibly TRBD1 for D (6 bases). The CDR3 spans 13 residues. The germline CDR1 and CDR2 sequences are MNHEY and SMNVEV (reference sequence). Trimming cost V 8 bases and J 0 bases, with 10 bases left between them. The DNA of the CDR3 is TGTGCCAGCCGACAGGCTTCTAACTATGGCTACACCTTC. Residues: CASRQASNYGYTF.

The rearrangement uses TRBV6-5 and TRBJ1-5, with D maybe TRBD1 (5 bases). Germline V gives CDR1 MNHEY, CDR2 SVGAGI. V lost 2 bases and J lost 4, with 6 bases in between. The CDR3 is made up of 13 amino acids. This CDR3 reads CASSYGGNQPQHF. CDR3 sequence (DNA): TGTGCCAGCAGTTACGGGGGGAATCAGCCCCAGCATTTT.

The chain carries TRBV28 and TRBJ1-2, with a possible D match to TRBD1 (5 bases). The ends were cut back, 4 bases at V and 8 bases at J, with 20 bases in the middle. Germline V CDR1 and CDR2: MDHEN, SYDVKM. CDR3 length: 15 residues. The CDR3 DNA reads TGTGCCAGCAGTTCCCCGCGGGGGGATTCGGGCGGCTACACCTTC. Amino acid sequence: CASSSPRGDSGGYTF.

The genes are TRBV6-5 and TRBJ2-1; possibly TRBD1 for D (5 bases). The CDR3 runs to 14 residues. Looked up from germline, CDR1 is MNHEY and CDR2 is SVGAGI. V lost 4 bases and J 1 base, leaving 8 bases between the germline ends. Here the CDR3 reads CASSSRVSYNEQFF. Written as DNA, the CDR3 is TGTGCCAGCAGTTCCAGGGTATCCTACAATGAGCAGTTCTTC.

This sequence joins TRBV5-1 and TRBJ2-1; 11 bases map to TRBD2. The CDR3 spans 16 residues. The germline gives CDR1 SGHRS, CDR2 YFSETQ. With 0 bases clipped from V and 5 bases from J, the junction kept 4 bases outside the gene matches. The CDR3 sequence: CASSLGGTSGNNEQFF. CDR3 nucleotides: TGCGCCAGCAGCTTGGGTGGGACTAGCGGAAACAATGAGCAGTTCTTC. The full variable domain, its missing parts supplied by reference TRBV5-1 and TRBJ2-1, is KAGVTQTPRYLIKTRGQQVTLSCSPISGHRSVSWYQQTPGQGLQFLFEYFSETQRNKGNFPGRFSGRQFSNSRSEMNVSTLELGDSALYLCASSLGGTSGNNEQFFGPGTRLTVL.

The chain uses TRBV30 and TRBJ1-4; 7 nucleotides match TRBD1. With V trimmed by 1 base and J by 5 bases, 7 bases remained unmatched. The germline gives CDR1 GTSNPN, CDR2 SVGIG (reference sequence). CDR3 length equals 15 residues. The CDR3 here is CAWSDLQGSNEKLFF. The CDR3 DNA follows: TGTGCCTGGAGTGACCTACAGGGGTCAAATGAAAAACTGTTTTTT. The full variable domain, completed using reference TRBV30 and TRBJ1-4, is SQTIHQWPATLVQPVGSPLSLECTVEGTSNPNLYWYRQAAGRGLQLLFYSVGIGQISSEVPQNLSASRPQDRQFILSSKKLLLSDSGFYLCAWSDLQGSNEKLFFGSGTQLSVL.

The chain joins TRBV5-1 to TRBJ1-4, with D unclear. In germline, CDR1 is SGHRS, CDR2 YFSETQ. The CDR3 contains 14 residues. Deletions cut 4 bases from V and 5 bases from J, with 12 bases between. Here the CDR3 DNA reads TGCGCCAGCAGCACTGACTCTACCAATGAAAAACTGTTTTTT. This gives the protein CASSTDSTNEKLFF.

The chain couples TRBV4-1 to TRBJ2-7; 13 bases line up with TRBD2. The CDR3 contains 16 residues. CDR1 MGHRA and CDR2 YSYEKL come from the germline V gene. Losses at the gene ends were 1 base for V and 2 bases for J; bases not matched to a gene: 2. CDR3 nucleotides: TGCGCCAGCAGCCAAGGCGGACTAGCGGGGGCCTACGAGCAGTACTTC. It encodes CASSQGGLAGAYEQYF.

The J gene is TRBJ2-3, the V gene TRBV6-5, with D maybe TRBD2 (5 bases). Between the trimmed V and J ends, which lost 6 bases and 3 bases, there was a span of 7 bases. The CDR3 is 12 amino acids. Germline values: CDR1 MNHEY, CDR2 SVGAGI. CDR3 loop: CASRDFTDTQYF. The DNA for the CDR3 is TGTGCCAGCAGGGACTTTACAGATACGCAGTATTTT.

The V gene is TRBV30, the J gene TRBJ1-3; D remains unclear. This CDR3 has 13 amino acids. CDR1 and CDR2 (germline): GTSNPN, SVGIG (reference sequence). V was cut by 1 base and J by 1 base, with 5 bases left in between. The CDR3 sequence: CAWSGNSGNTIYF. The DNA of the CDR3 is TGTGCCTGGAGTGGTAATTCTGGAAACACCATATATTTT.

This clone was picked up a small number of times. V is TRBV12-5 and J is TRBJ2-1; 11 positions match TRBD2. The CDR3 has 21 amino acids. Trimming cost V 4 bases and J 1 base; bases outside gene matches: 18. Looked up from germline, CDR1 is LGHNT and CDR2 is FRNRAP. The CDR3 sequence is CASGSLSLAGVVLPSYNEQFF. Here the CDR3 DNA reads TGTGCTAGTGGTTCCCTCTCACTAGCGGGAGTTGTACTGCCATCCTACAATGAGCAGTTCTTC.

J is TRBJ2-6 and V is TRBV5-6; the D is unclear. The V gene lost 2 bases and the J gene lost 0 bases, with 9 bases spanning the gap. The CDR3 covers 16 residues. Germline-derived CDR1 and CDR2 are SGHDT and YYEEEE. CDR3 nucleotides: TGTGCCAGCAGCTTTAGCCTAAGCTCTGGGGCCAACGTCCTGACTTTC. Residues: CASSFSLSSGANVLTF.

The chain links TRBV11-3 to TRBJ2-7; D may be TRBD2 (6 bases). The germline V gene encodes CDR1 SGHNT and CDR2 YENEEA. The CDR3 sequence is 14 residues long. The ends were cut back, 4 bases at V and 1 base at J, with 11 bases in the middle. CDR3 sequence (DNA): TGTGCCAGCAGCTCGGGACTGAATTCCTACGAGCAGTACTTC. As protein: CASSSGLNSYEQYF.

The rearrangement links TRBV29-1 to TRBJ2-6; D uncertain. CDR1 and CDR2 from the germline V gene are SQVTM and ANQGSEA. CDR3 length: 13 amino acids. The V end lost 3 bases, the J end lost 1 base, and 4 bases lay between the germline ends. This chain's CDR3 is CSVERSGANVLTF. The CDR3 DNA sequence: TGCAGCGTTGAGAGGTCTGGGGCCAACGTCCTGACTTTC.

This rearrangement joins TRBV6-5 to TRBJ1-2; possible D gene TRBD1, 6 bases. The V gene lost 6 bases and the J gene lost 4 bases, with 18 bases spanning the gap. Germline V lookup: CDR1 MNHEY, CDR2 SVGAGI. The length of the CDR3 is 15 residues. The CDR3 sequence: CASSGPTGSGYGYTF. CDR3 coding DNA: TGTGCCAGCAGCGGTCCTACAGGGAGCGGCTATGGCTACACCTTC.

This CDR3 reads CASSLHRETQYF. The CDR3 DNA is TGTGCCAGCAGCTTGCATCGGGAGACCCAGTACTTC. The genes are TRBV11-2 and TRBJ2-5; D gene ambiguous. V shed 3 bases and J shed 5 bases, with 7 bases lying between them. Germline V gives CDR1 SGHAT, CDR2 FQNNGV. The CDR3 has 12 residues.